This passage covers 23 T cell receptor beta chains from one sample sequenced in a study of T-cell reconstitution after alpha-beta-depleted transplantation in children. A library of TCRbeta sequences, prepared with unique molecular identifiers, was generated. TCRdb called the PCR reads again in MiXCR, with one record for every CDR3 protein. Altogether 450,000 to 550,000 distinct CDR3 sequences are present, over 9.5% being singletons, with the ten largest covering around 15%. Sequences were derived from PBMCs, mostly from graft donor cells, sampled 180 days after TCRalphabeta/CD19-depleted stem cell transplant. All receptors derive from a female patient between 2 and 10 years old who had a stem cell transplant for aplastic anemia, so the T cells may come from the graft donor.

This clonotype has a count of ten or more. The CDR3 DNA is TGTGCCAGCAGTGAATGGGACTATCAAGAGACCCAGTACTTC. Translated: CASSEWDYQETQYF. The rearrangement joins TRBV25-1 to TRBJ2-5; 7 bases line up with TRBD2. Unmatched junction bases numbered 1, after V lost 1 base and J lost 2 bases. This CDR3 is built from 14 residues. CDR1 is MGHDK, CDR2 SYGVNS, per germline.

The rearrangement joins TRBV7-8 to TRBJ2-5; the D gene is possibly TRBD1 (5 bases). This CDR3 region has 15 residues. The V and J ends lost 4 bases and 2 bases respectively, with 14 bases between them. In germline, CDR1 is SGHVS, CDR2 FQNEAQ. CDR3 in amino acids: CASSSIGQIQETQYF. CDR3 sequence (DNA): TGTGCCAGCAGCTCGATTGGACAAATACAAGAGACCCAGTACTTC.

The genes are TRBV28 and TRBJ2-1; 8 bases line up with TRBD2. Looked up from germline, CDR1 is MDHEN and CDR2 is SYDVKM. The CDR3 is 16 amino acids. The trim removed 5 bases at V and 6 bases at J, leaving 12 bases unmatched. For the CDR3, the DNA is TGTGCCAGCAGTCCTCCCCCCAACGGGAGGGGCAATGAGCAGTTCTTC. Translation: CASSPPPNGRGNEQFF.

This clonotype was recorded at least ten times. The J gene is TRBJ2-1, the V gene TRBV20-1, with unresolved D. The V end was cut by 1 base, the J end by 8 bases, with 9 bases between. CDR1 is DFQATT and CDR2 is SNEGSKA in the germline V gene (reference sequence). The length of the CDR3 is 12 residues. CDR3 protein: CSARGLVHEQFF. CDR3 in DNA: TGCAGTGCTAGAGGCCTCGTGCATGAGCAGTTCTTC.

This clonotype was detected only a few times. This sequence joins TRBV7-2 and TRBJ2-3; TRBD1 agrees at 8 bases. Germline CDR1 and CDR2: SGHTA and FQGNSA. CDR3 size: 14 residues. V lost 7 bases to trimming and J lost 4 bases; unmatched junction nucleotides: 7. CDR3 sequence: CASISDRGADTQYF. In DNA form, the CDR3 reads TGTGCCAGCATCTCCGACAGGGGTGCAGATACGCAGTATTTT.

The genes are TRBV20-1 and TRBJ2-7, with D possibly being TRBD2 (6 bases). CDR3 length equals 15 residues. The germline CDR1 and CDR2 sequences are DFQATT and SNEGSKA (reference sequence). V was pared by 3 bases and J by 6 bases, with 21 bases between. The CDR3 is CSASWTDRIGGEQYF. In DNA form, the CDR3 reads TGCAGTGCTAGCTGGACGGATCGAATCGGGGGCGAGCAGTACTTC.

With respect to this clonotype: This may arise from a read error, as a much more abundant clone is one base away. This chain connects TRBV28 to TRBJ1-2; 8 bases align to TRBD1. This CDR3 has 18 amino acids. Germline values: CDR1 MDHEN, CDR2 SYDVKM. CDR3 DNA: TGTGCCAGCACTTTATTTCTTTATGGAGGCAGGGGGCAAAACGGCTACACCTTC. This gives the protein CASTLFLYGGRGQNGYTF.

This chain joins TRBV5-1 and TRBJ2-1; 7 bases match TRBD2. Trimming took 0 bases from V and 3 from J; bases not matched to a gene: 6. The CDR3 runs to 16 residues. The germline V gene encodes CDR1 SGHRS and CDR2 YFSETQ. The CDR3 sequence: CASSLVAGVRYNEQFF. The CDR3 region has the DNA TGCGCCAGCAGCTTGGTGGCGGGAGTGCGCTACAATGAGCAGTTCTTC.

There are many counts of this clonotype. The rearrangement links TRBV29-1 to TRBJ2-1, with 7 bases fitting TRBD2. After removal of 3 bases from V and 0 bases from J, the junction contained 5 bases not matched to a gene. This CDR3 is built from 15 residues. The germline V gene encodes CDR1 SQVTM and CDR2 ANQGSEA. The CDR3 DNA reads as TGCAGCGTTGACGAGGGAGGGAGCTCCTACAATGAGCAGTTCTTC. Protein sequence: CSVDEGGSSYNEQFF.

J is TRBJ2-7 and V is TRBV28; TRBD2 agrees at 7 bases. V was clipped by 6 bases and J by 2 bases; unmatched bases: 7. CDR1 is MDHEN and CDR2 is SYDVKM in the germline V gene. The CDR3 consists of 14 residues. As DNA, the CDR3 is TGTGCCAGCAGATTTGGGGGGGGAACCTACGAGCAGTACGTC. Amino acid sequence: CASRFGGGTYEQYV.

This sequence joins TRBV5-1 and TRBJ2-5, with D possibly TRBD1 on 5 matching bases. V lost 4 bases and J 5 bases, leaving 30 bases between the germline ends. The CDR3 is made up of 19 amino acids. Germline V gene data show CDR1 as SGHRS and CDR2 as YFSETQ. The CDR3 DNA follows: TGCGCCAGCAGCCCGTCCCCTACTCCGCTCAGGGCGGACGGGGAGACCCAGTACTTC. It encodes CASSPSPTPLRADGETQYF.

This clonotype was detected only a few times. The CDR3 sequence: CSVEDRFYEQYF. CDR3 nucleotides: TGCAGCGTTGAAGACCGGTTCTACGAGCAGTACTTC. The rearrangement links TRBV29-1 to TRBJ2-7; D gene ambiguous. The V end was cut by 0 bases, the J end by 3 bases, with 6 bases between. Germline V gene data show CDR1 as SQVTM and CDR2 as ANQGSEA. There are 12 residues in the CDR3.

This clonotype was observed a few times. The chain uses TRBV7-8 and TRBJ2-1, with 7 bases matching TRBD1. Germline V lookup: CDR1 SGHVS, CDR2 FQNEAQ. The CDR3 loop spans 17 amino acids. The V gene end was trimmed by 1 base and the J gene end by 0 bases; junction bases not matched to a gene: 6. The CDR3 coding sequence is TGTGCCAGCAGCTTAGGAGGGACAGCTCTCTCCTACAATGAGCAGTTCTTC. It translates to CASSLGGTALSYNEQFF.

This clonotype came up a few times. The J gene is TRBJ1-1, the V gene TRBV10-2, with 7 positions matching TRBD1. J lost 5 bases, V lost 3 bases, and 3 bases had no gene match. Germline V gene sequence: CDR1 WSHSY, CDR2 SAAADI. This CDR3 comprises 13 residues. The DNA for the CDR3 is TGCGCCAGCAGTGAACAGGGGATGACTGAAGCTTTCTTT. Its translation is CASSEQGMTEAFF.

There are a few counts of this clonotype. The V gene is TRBV4-1, the J gene TRBJ2-1; D is perhaps TRBD1 (6 bases). From germline, CDR1 is MGHRA and CDR2 YSYEKL. This CDR3 is 15 amino acids long. V was trimmed by 3 bases and J by 4 bases, leaving 13 bases between them. In DNA, the CDR3 is TGCGCCAGCAGCCAGACCGGGACAACTTACAATGAGCAGTTCTTC. Its translation: CASSQTGTTYNEQFF.

J is TRBJ2-5 and V is TRBV20-1; TRBD1 agrees at 8 bases. The junction had 5 bases not matched to a gene; V was cut back by 0 bases and J by 5 bases. Germline values: CDR1 DFQATT, CDR2 SNEGSKA (reference sequence). The CDR3 is made up of 14 amino acids. Here the CDR3 reads CSARDSGGVETQYF. CDR3 DNA: TGCAGTGCTAGAGACTCAGGGGGCGTTGAGACCCAGTACTTC.

J is TRBJ2-2 and V is TRBV7-8, with TRBD1 matching over 12 bases. The ends lost 3 bases at V and 6 bases at J; junction bases unmatched: 5. Germline V gives CDR1 SGHVS, CDR2 FQNEAQ. The CDR3 is 16 residues long. The DNA of the CDR3 is TGTGCCAGCAGCTTGGCCGGGACAGGGGGCTCCGGGGAGCTGTTTTTT. Translating gives CASSLAGTGGSGELFF.

V gene TRBV2 combines with J gene TRBJ2-3; 15 bases line up with TRBD2. The CDR3 runs to 20 residues. Germline-derived CDR1 and CDR2 are SNHLY and FYNNEI. After removal of 2 bases from V and 2 bases from J, the junction contained 11 bases not matched to a gene. The DNA of the CDR3 is TGTGCCAGCAGTGAAAACACCGGGACTAGCGGGGGGACCAACACAGATACGCAGTATTTT. As protein: CASSENTGTSGGTNTDTQYF.

The chain uses TRBV12-3 or TRBV12-4 and TRBJ2-1, with D perhaps matching TRBD2 (6 bases). The CDR3 covers 15 residues. Trimming stripped 6 bases from V and 5 bases from J, with 17 bases between. CDR3 in DNA: TGTGCCAGCAGGGGGTTTGTGGGGGAGGACAATGAGCAGTTCTTC. It translates to CASRGFVGEDNEQFF.

This clonotype was counted many times. V is TRBV20-1 and J is TRBJ2-3, with 11 bases identical to TRBD2. V dropped 3 bases and J dropped 4; count of bases not matched to a gene: 9. The germline CDR1 and CDR2 sequences are DFQATT and SNEGSKA (reference sequence). This CDR3 is built from 16 residues. Here the CDR3 DNA reads TGCAGTGCTAGCCCACTAGCGGGAGCCCCTCCAGATACGCAGTATTTT. This codes for CSASPLAGAPPDTQYF.

This clonotype was recorded a few times. CDR3 residues: CASSFTSYSYNSPLHF. DNA for the CDR3: TGTGCCAGCAGTTTTACGAGCTACTCCTATAATTCACCCCTCCACTTT. V usage is TRBV12-3 or TRBV12-4 and J usage is TRBJ1-6, with D unresolved. Trimming left V 3 bases short and J 0 bases short, with 9 bases between. The CDR3 runs to 16 residues.

The sample holds many counts of this clonotype. The germline gene is not matched at one end of the junction; a read error may be the cause. V is TRBV5-1 and J is TRBJ1-1; weak D call: TRBD1 (5 bases). This CDR3 contains 13 residues. Germline V gives CDR1 SGHRS, CDR2 YFSETQ. The CDR3 loop reads CASSTTGNTEAFF. The CDR3 DNA sequence: TGTGCCAGCAGTACTACAGGGAACACTGAAGCTTTCTTT.

This clonotype turned up a few times. The chain employs TRBV9 and TRBJ2-1; no clear D gene. V shed 0 bases and J shed 6 bases, with 7 bases lying between them. Germline V CDR1 and CDR2: SGDLS, YYNGEE. This CDR3 comprises 13 residues. The CDR3 coding sequence is TGTGCCAGCAGCGTAGGGGGTACCAATGAGCAGTTCTTC. Its protein is CASSVGGTNEQFF.